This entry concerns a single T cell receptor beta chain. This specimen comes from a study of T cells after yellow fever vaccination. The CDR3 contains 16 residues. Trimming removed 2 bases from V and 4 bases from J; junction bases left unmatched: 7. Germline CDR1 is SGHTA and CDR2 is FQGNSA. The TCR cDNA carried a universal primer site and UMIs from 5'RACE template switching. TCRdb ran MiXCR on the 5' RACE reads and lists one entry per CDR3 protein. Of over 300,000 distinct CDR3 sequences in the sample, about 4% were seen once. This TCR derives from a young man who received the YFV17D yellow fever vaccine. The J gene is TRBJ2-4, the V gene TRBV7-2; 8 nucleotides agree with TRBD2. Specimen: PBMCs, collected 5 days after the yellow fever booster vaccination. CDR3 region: CASSLWASGLKNIQYF. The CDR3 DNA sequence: TGTGCCAGCAGCTTATGGGCTAGCGGGCTGAAAAACATTCAGTACTTC.